Listed below are T cell receptor beta chains from one sample, sequenced in a study of cytomegalovirus exposure and HLA in healthy donors. The protocol was immunoSEQ multiplex PCR, while the TCRdb copy is restricted to in-frame clones and leaves out a portion. The sample records 100,000 to 150,000 clones, roughly a tenth being singletons. Sequencing input: PBMCs. These receptors were collected from a woman between 18 and 29 years old in good health and CMV-seropositive. The CDR3 runs from the conserved cysteine through the conserved F or W. A D gene is named only where the DNA matches it firmly. Not all rows give a size; the values are once, few, many and, for expanded clones, a class.

TRBJ2-1	NA	TRBV5-1	NA	CASSLLPGTYNEQFF	TGCGCCAGCAGCTTATTGCCGGGGACCTACAATGAGCAGTTCTTC
TRBJ2-1	TRBD2	TRBV6-5	few	CASRQLAGYNEQFF	TGTGCCAGCAGACAACTAGCGGGGTACAATGAGCAGTTCTTC
TRBJ2-1	NA	TRBV4-2	few	CASQEGGNEQFF	TGTGCCAGCCAAGAGGGCGGCAATGAGCAGTTCTTC
TRBJ2-2	NA	TRBV4-1	NA	CASSQDPMDRVTGELFF	TGCGCCAGCAGCCAAGATCCTATGGACAGAGTCACCGGGGAGCTGTTTTTT
TRBJ1-4	NA	TRBV7-8	NA	CASSTGAGGEKLFF	TGTGCCAGCAGTACCGGAGCCGGGGGTGAAAAACTGTTTTTT
TRBJ1-5	TRBD1	TRBV18	few	CASSKTGTGLNQPQHF	TGTGCCAGCTCAAAGACCGGGACAGGCCTTAATCAGCCCCAGCATTTT
TRBJ1-1	NA	TRBV11-3	few	CASSSYTNTEAFF	TGTGCCAGCAGCTCCTATACGAACACTGAAGCTTTCTTT
TRBJ2-7	NA	TRBV28	NA	CASSLSGEQYF	TGTGCCAGCAGTTTATCGGGGGAGCAGTACTTC
TRBJ1-2	NA	TRBV5-1	NA	CASSLPDTSPYGYTF	TGCGCCAGCAGCTTGCCCGACACCTCGCCTTATGGCTACACCTTC
TRBJ2-7	TRBD2	TRBV5-4	few	CASSLAASGIFHEQYF	TGTGCCAGCAGCTTGGCCGCTAGCGGGATCTTCCACGAGCAGTACTTC
TRBJ2-5	NA	TRBV30	NA	CAWSALGGDETQYF	TGTGCCTGGAGTGCGTTAGGAGGGGATGAGACCCAGTACTTC
TRBJ1-1	NA	TRBV6-1	NA	CASTINTEAFF	TGTGCCAGCACTATCAACACTGAAGCTTTCTTT
TRBJ2-1	TRBD1	TRBV30	NA	CAWREQGARYNEQFF	TGTGCCTGGAGGGAGCAGGGGGCGCGGTACAATGAGCAGTTCTTC
TRBJ1-2	NA	TRBV6-1	few	CASSDPGYGYTF	TGTGCCAGTAGTGATCCGGGTTATGGCTACACCTTC